This record looks at one T cell receptor beta chain sequence and its context. The antigen remains unidentified. Germline V lookup: CDR1 MNHEY, CDR2 SVGAGI. The CDR3 consists of 14 residues. The V end was cut by 5 bases, the J end by 2 bases, with 13 bases between. The source of the sample is a study of siplizumab effects on memory and regulatory T cells. As for the study in general: Each responder-stimulator pair had a siplizumab 1 ug/mL reaction and a drug-free control.

Some clones are missing from TCRdb's copy, which holds only in-frame ones; the method was immunoSEQ multiplex PCR. The data hold nearly 4,500 clones, with 45% to 50% observed a single time. Cells from the mixed lymphocyte reaction underwent coculture for five to six days at 37 degrees C. What was sequenced was CFSE-low (dividing) CD4+ T cells sorted from an allogeneic mixed lymphocyte reaction. This chain links TRBV6-5 with TRBJ2-7, with D possibly being TRBD2 (6 bases). The sequence derives from a human donor in good health; the cells came from an allogeneic mixed lymphocyte reaction. Some clones in this sample may be carry-over from other donors' samples. The CDR3 coding sequence is TGTGCCAGCAGTGGGCGGCGGGGACCCTACGAGCAGTACTTC. Encoded protein: CASSGRRGPYEQYF.